The 22 T cell receptor beta chains below were found in one sample sequenced in a study of cytomegalovirus exposure and HLA in healthy donors. In the PCR, 60 Vbeta and 13 Jbeta primers were used. Some clones are missing from TCRdb's copy, which holds only in-frame ones; the method was immunoSEQ multiplex PCR. The sample carries under 200,000 clones, 79% recorded once. Material: PBMCs. These receptor sequences come from a woman in her twenties or thirties in good health and CMV-seropositive.

The chain has TRBV7-9 and TRBJ1-1; D perhaps matches TRBD1 (6 bases). Germline CDR1 is SEHNR and CDR2 is FQNEAQ (reference sequence). This CDR3 comprises 14 residues. Trimming shortened V by 1 base and J by 5 bases, and 11 bases separated the two germline ends. CDR3 region: CASSLEGDRTEAFF. Written as DNA, the CDR3 is TGTGCCAGCAGCTTAGAGGGGGATCGGACTGAAGCTTTCTTT.

This chain connects TRBV5-8 to TRBJ1-5, with D perhaps TRBD1 (6 bases). CDR3 length: 16 amino acids. The germline V and J ends were trimmed by 0 bases and 7 bases, with 17 bases remaining between them. In germline, CDR1 is SGHTS, CDR2 YDEGEE. CDR3 DNA: TGTGCCAGCAGCTTGGGACAGGATAATACGGTACAGCCCCAGCATTTT. Its translation is CASSLGQDNTVQPQHF.

This clone was observed a single time. The chain has TRBV7-8 and TRBJ2-7; 9 bases are shared with TRBD1. The V and J ends lost 6 bases and 2 bases, in that order; junction bases with no gene match: 8. Germline CDR1 is SGHVS and CDR2 is FQNEAQ. The CDR3 runs 15 residues. The CDR3 here is CASRQYRGRAYEQYF. In DNA form, the CDR3 reads TGTGCCAGCAGGCAATACAGGGGGCGAGCCTACGAGCAGTACTTC.

This sequence joins TRBV30 and TRBJ2-7, with 8 positions matching TRBD2. The CDR3 loop spans 14 amino acids. Germline V gene sequence: CDR1 GTSNPN, CDR2 SVGIG (reference sequence). The V segment lost 0 bases and the J segment 3 bases; nucleotides outside the gene matches: 4. This CDR3 reads CAWSVVLAVYEQYF. The CDR3 coding sequence is TGTGCCTGGAGTGTAGTACTAGCGGTCTACGAGCAGTACTTC. Drawing the rest from reference TRBV30 and TRBJ2-7, the complete variable domain is SQTIHQWPATLVQPVGSPLSLECTVEGTSNPNLYWYRQAAGRGLQLLFYSVGIGQISSEVPQNLSASRPQDRQFILSSKKLLLSDSGFYLCAWSVVLAVYEQYFGPGTRLTVT.

In its sample, this clone was seen a few times. V gene TRBV11-2 combines with J gene TRBJ2-3; D uncertain. Germline V gene sequence: CDR1 SGHAT, CDR2 FQNNGV. CDR3 length equals 14 residues. Trimming removed 5 bases at V and 4 bases at J, with 13 bases between. CDR3 residues: CASSPSLAPDTQYF. The CDR3, as DNA: TGTGCCAGCAGCCCCAGTTTAGCCCCAGATACGCAGTATTTT.

The V and J genes are TRBV28 and TRBJ2-7; the match to TRBD1 covers 7 bases. The CDR3 totals 14 residues. Looked up from germline, CDR1 is MDHEN and CDR2 is SYDVKM. With 5 bases clipped from V and 2 bases from J, the junction kept 6 bases outside the gene matches. CDR3 DNA: TGTGCCAGCAGTCTAGGACAGGAAACCTACGAGCAGTACTTC. Translation gives CASSLGQETYEQYF. The full variable domain, in which reference TRBV28 and TRBJ2-7 provide the parts outside the CDR3, is DVKVTQSSRYLVKRTGEKVFLECVQDMDHENMFWYRQDPGLGLRLIYFSYDVKMKEKGDIPEGYSVSREKKERFSLILESASTNQTSMYLCASSLGQETYEQYFGPGTRLTVT.

The chain joins TRBV5-1 to TRBJ2-2; 7 nucleotides line up with TRBD1. CDR1 SGHRS and CDR2 YFSETQ come from the germline V gene. The V segment lost 0 bases and the J segment 8 bases; nucleotides outside the gene matches: 10. The CDR3 extends over 16 amino acids. The CDR3 bases are TGCGCCAGCAGCTTGGAGGGGGCCCCGATGTTAGGGGAGCTGTTTTTT. Translation: CASSLEGAPMLGELFF.

The chain is built from TRBV5-1 and TRBJ2-2, with 10 positions matching TRBD2. The V segment lost 4 bases and the J segment 9 bases; nucleotides outside the gene matches: 12. Germline CDR1 reads SGHRS; CDR2 reads YFSETQ. The CDR3 spans 16 residues. The CDR3 is CASSPTLAGVSRELFF. The DNA for the CDR3 is TGCGCCAGCAGCCCTACTCTAGCGGGGGTCAGCAGGGAGCTGTTTTTT.

The gene calls are TRBV4-2 and TRBJ2-1; 15 bases map to TRBD2. The CDR3 is 16 amino acids. V shed 4 bases and J 8 bases; nucleotides not matched to a gene: 6. Per the germline V gene, CDR1 is LGHNA and CDR2 is YNFKEQ. CDR3 nucleotides: TGTGCCAGCAGCCGGACTAGCGGGGGGGATAGCGATGAGCAGTTCTTC. Its protein product is CASSRTSGGDSDEQFF.

The DNA of the CDR3 is TGTGCCAGCAGTGAGTTAGACAGGGACTACGAGCAGTACTTC. This translates into CASSELDRDYEQYF. The chain carries TRBV6-1 and TRBJ2-7, with TRBD1 matching 7 bases. CDR1 is MNHNS, CDR2 SASEGT, per germline. The CDR3 contains 14 residues. Unmatched junction bases numbered 5, after V lost 3 bases and J lost 3 bases.

The chain couples TRBV10-3 to TRBJ2-1; tentative D call: TRBD2 (6 bases). V lost 7 bases to trimming and J lost 0 bases, with 13 bases between them. The germline CDR1 and CDR2 sequences are ENHRY and SYGVKD. This CDR3 is 15 amino acids long. CDR3 sequence (DNA): TGTGCCATCATGCCGGGGGAGAGCTCCTACAATGAGCAGTTCTTC. Amino acid sequence: CAIMPGESSYNEQFF.

J is TRBJ1-1 and V is TRBV7-9; 7 bases fit TRBD1. Germline V lookup: CDR1 SEHNR, CDR2 FQNEAQ (reference sequence). The CDR3 consists of 16 residues. The junction had 10 bases not matched to a gene; V was cut back by 5 bases and J by 1 base. The CDR3 region has the DNA TGTGCCAGCAGCGGGAGACCAGGGGGAGAGAACACTGAAGCTTTCTTT. It specifies CASSGRPGGENTEAFF.

The chain is built from TRBV7-9 and TRBJ2-2, with TRBD2 matching 10 bases. The V and J ends lost 5 bases and 3 bases, in that order; junction bases with no gene match: 12. This CDR3 has 18 amino acids. The germline CDR1 and CDR2 sequences are SEHNR and FQNEAQ (reference sequence). CDR3 in amino acids: CASSPLILAGDHTGELFF. The DNA for the CDR3 is TGTGCCAGCAGCCCCCTAATCCTAGCGGGAGACCACACCGGGGAGCTGTTTTTT.

The V gene is TRBV13, the J gene TRBJ1-2; weak D call: TRBD1 (5 bases). Germline values: CDR1 PRHDT, CDR2 FYEKMQ (reference sequence). This CDR3 has 14 amino acids. Trimming took off 6 bases at V and 4 bases at J, with 15 bases between the two ends. CDR3 protein: CASRSAGRGYGYTF. In DNA, the CDR3 is TGTGCCAGCAGATCAGCAGGGAGGGGCTATGGCTACACCTTC.

J is TRBJ2-5 and V is TRBV4-1, with D possibly matching TRBD1 (5 bases). Germline V gene data show CDR1 as MGHRA and CDR2 as YSYEKL. V was cut by 4 bases and J by 2 bases, with 14 bases left in between. The CDR3 consists of 15 residues. This CDR3 reads CASSPMVGLQETQYF. The CDR3 DNA reads as TGCGCCAGCAGCCCCATGGTGGGGCTACAAGAGACCCAGTACTTC.

The chain couples TRBV28 to TRBJ2-5; 7 nucleotides match TRBD1. The J call is in doubt because the DNA end fits TRBJ2-7 better. This CDR3 spans 15 amino acids. Germline V gene data show CDR1 as MDHEN and CDR2 as SYDVKM. The CDR3 loop reads CASRRLTGDSYEQYF. For the CDR3, the DNA is TGTGCCAGCAGAAGGCTTACAGGGGACTCCTACGAGCAGTACTTC.

This sequence joins TRBV27 and TRBJ1-4; D gene uncertain. The CDR3 runs 14 residues. V shed 3 bases and J shed 8 bases, with 13 bases lying between them. The germline gives CDR1 MNHEY, CDR2 SMNVEV (reference sequence). CDR3 protein: CASSFTAGREKLFF. DNA of the CDR3: TGTGCCAGCAGTTTCACAGCGGGCCGCGAAAAACTGTTTTTT.

The CDR3: CATSPRQGAGGYTF. Here the CDR3 DNA reads TGTGCCACCAGCCCTAGGCAGGGGGCTGGGGGCTACACCTTC. The gene calls are TRBV15 and TRBJ1-2; 8 bases are shared with TRBD1. Germline CDR1 LNHNV, CDR2 YYDKDF (reference sequence). This CDR3 comprises 14 residues. Unmatched junction bases numbered 10, after V lost 5 bases and J lost 8 bases.

This clone was recorded once. The chain couples TRBV7-2 to TRBJ1-1, with D tentatively TRBD1 (5 bases). Germline lookup yields CDR1 SGHTA and CDR2 FQGNSA. CDR3 length: 14 amino acids. V gave up 0 bases and J gave up 3 bases, with 8 bases separating them. As DNA, the CDR3 is TGTGCCAGCAGCTTAGCTCGCAGGGACACTGAAGCTTTCTTT. Translated, it gives CASSLARRDTEAFF.

This rearrangement joins TRBV5-4 to TRBJ2-5; possible D gene TRBD1, 5 bases. The CDR3 runs to 14 residues. Per germline, CDR1 SGHNT and CDR2 YYREEE (reference sequence). The ends were cut back, 1 base at V and 2 bases at J, with 9 bases in the middle. CDR3 sequence: CASSLTGVQETQYF. In nucleotides, the CDR3 is TGTGCCAGCAGCTTGACAGGTGTACAAGAGACCCAGTACTTC. The full variable domain, with the rest looked up from reference TRBV5-4 and TRBJ2-5, is ETGVTQSPTHLIKTRGQQVTLRCSSQSGHNTVSWYQQALGQGPQFIFQYYREEENGRGNFPPRFSGLQFPNYSSELNVNALELDDSALYLCASSLTGVQETQYFGPGTRLLVL.

This clone was seen just once. This chain uses TRBV9 with TRBJ2-5; D is perhaps TRBD2 (6 bases). V dropped 4 bases and J dropped 2 bases, with 18 bases sitting between them. The germline CDR1 and CDR2 sequences are SGDLS and YYNGEE. The CDR3 has 16 amino acids. The CDR3 sequence: CASSPPSVTFQETQYF. In DNA, the CDR3 is TGTGCCAGCAGCCCGCCTAGCGTCACTTTTCAAGAGACCCAGTACTTC.

The V and J genes are TRBV10-3 and TRBJ2-7; tentatively, D is TRBD1 (5 bases). Trimming removed 2 bases from V and 5 bases from J, with 10 bases in between. Germline values: CDR1 ENHRY, CDR2 SYGVKD. This CDR3 spans 13 amino acids. CDR3 nucleotide sequence: TGTGCCATCAGTGAGCGACAGATGGACGAGCAGTACTTC. Residues: CAISERQMDEQYF.